A selection of T cell receptor beta chains follows, all from one sample in a study of Ad26.COV2.S vaccination and SARS-CoV-2 variants. Repertoires were generated with immunoSEQ multiplex PCR, while TCRdb's copy carries only in-frame clones and drops some. The table shows about 440,000 clones, with roughly 88% occurring only once. The source material was peripheral blood, sampled in a trial of Ad26.COV2.S vaccine versus placebo. Source of these receptors: a person between 18 and 65 years old who received the Ad26.COV2.S COVID-19 vaccine or a placebo. Each CDR3 is given with its conserved first and last residue. The order of the fields is V gene, J gene, clone size, D gene, CDR3 DNA, CDR3 protein. The D gene is left open where the match is weak. Not all rows give a size; the values are once, few, many and, for expanded clones, a class.

TRBV5-1	TRBJ1-4	-	-	TGCGCCAGCAGCTTGGCTGGGGATGAAAAACTGTTTTTT	CASSLAGDEKLFF
TRBV7-9	TRBJ2-2	-	-	TGTGCCAGCAGCGGACGGAACACCGGGGAGCTGTTTTTT	CASSGRNTGELFF
TRBV19	TRBJ1-5	-	-	TGTGCCAGTGGCCCTGATCAGCCCCAGCATTTT	CASGPDQPQHF
TRBV27	TRBJ2-7	-	-	TGTGCCAGCAGACGCCTACTACAGGGACACTACGAGCAGTACTTC	CASRRLLQGHYEQYF
TRBV5-4	TRBJ2-5	-	-	TGTGCCAGCCAGAACGACCCGTCAGGGACAAAGACCCAGTACTTC	CASQNDPSGTKTQYF
TRBV27	TRBJ1-5	-	-	TGTGCCAGCAGTTATCGGGGAAATCAGCCCCAGCATTTT	CASSYRGNQPQHF
TRBV28	TRBJ2-7	-	TRBD1	TGTGCCAGCAGCGGCGCCGGGACAGGGGAACTAGGCTACGAGCAGTACTTC	CASSGAGTGELGYEQYF
TRBV7-9	TRBJ1-4	-	-	TGTGCCAGCAGGCATAGGGGGGAGTGGGGAGGAACTAATGAAAAACTGTTTTTT	CASRHRGEWGGTNEKLFF
TRBV7-2	TRBJ2-1	-	-	TGTGCCAGCAGCTACCGGGTGGGCTCCGCCACCTACAATGAGCAGTTCTTC	CASSYRVGSATYNEQFF
TRBV7-3	TRBJ1-1	-	-	TGTGCCAGCAGCCCAACTGATAACGCGAACACTGAAGCTTTCTTT	CASSPTDNANTEAFF
TRBV28	TRBJ2-2	-	-	TGTGCCAGCAGTTTTGAGGGGTTGGGGGAGCTGTTTTTT	CASSFEGLGELFF
TRBV7-3	TRBJ2-1	-	TRBD2	TGTGCCAGCAGGTCAAAGGGGCTAGCGGTGAATGAGCAGTTCTTC	CASRSKGLAVNEQFF
TRBV12-3/TRBV12-4	TRBJ2-1	once	-	TGTGCCAGCAGTTTTAGCGGAAACAATGAGCAGTTCTTC	CASSFSGNNEQFF
TRBV3-1/TRBV3-2	TRBJ2-1	-	-	TGTGCCAGCAGCCCCTGGCCCGAATACAATGAGCAGTTCTTC	CASSPWPEYNEQFF
TRBV7-3	TRBJ2-1	-	TRBD2	TGTGCCAGCAGTCTCGGGACTAGCGGCTACAATGAGCAGTTCTTC	CASSLGTSGYNEQFF
TRBV9	TRBJ1-6	-	-	TGTGCCAGCAGCGTAGTGGGGGGACCGAATTCACCCCTCCACTTT	CASSVVGGPNSPLHF
TRBV15	TRBJ1-2	once	-	TGTGCCACCAGCGCTTTTCTCTCCTATGGCTACACCTTC	CATSAFLSYGYTF
TRBV27	TRBJ2-1	-	-	TGTGCCAGCAGTTGGTCCCTAACGGATGAGCAGTTCTTC	CASSWSLTDEQFF
TRBV4-1	TRBJ2-5	-	-	TGCGCCAGCAGCCAAGACCCAGGGGACTCAGAGACCCAGTACTTC	CASSQDPGDSETQYF
TRBV12-3/TRBV12-4	TRBJ2-1	-	TRBD2	TGTGCCAGCAGACAAAGCGGGACCGTGGAGCAGTTCTTC	CASRQSGTVEQFF
TRBV20-1	TRBJ1-4	once	-	TGCAGTGCTGGGGGGGAAAAACTGTTTTTT	CSAGGEKLFF
TRBV3-1/TRBV3-2	TRBJ2-1	-	TRBD2	TGTGCCAGCAGCCAGTCGACGGGAGGGGGTAGCGATGAGCAGTTCTTC	CASSQSTGGGSDEQFF
TRBV27	TRBJ1-6	-	-	TGTGCCACCGGCTTTGGGAAAAATTCACCCCTCCACTTT	CATGFGKNSPLHF
TRBV7-9	TRBJ1-5	-	-	TGTGCCAGCAGCTTAGGCGCTCAGCCCCAGCATTTT	CASSLGAQPQHF
TRBV19	TRBJ2-1	few	TRBD2	TGTGCCAGTAGTTTTAGCGGTCGGGGGGATGAGCAGTTCTTC	CASSFSGRGDEQFF
TRBV28	TRBJ2-3	-	-	TGTGCCAGCAGTTTAGGTGGTAGCACAGATACGCAGTATTTT	CASSLGGSTDTQYF
TRBV14	TRBJ2-7	-	-	TGTGCCAGCAGCCAATTTGGCGGGACGGCATACGAGCAGTACTTC	CASSQFGGTAYEQYF
TRBV19	TRBJ1-6	-	-	TGTGCCAGTAGCCCACGTGGGACTAATTCACCCCTCCACTTT	CASSPRGTNSPLHF
TRBV28	TRBJ2-5	-	TRBD2	TGTGCCAGCAACGGGAGGAACCAAGAGACCCAGTACTTC	CASNGRNQETQYF
TRBV15	TRBJ2-1	-	TRBD2	TGTGCCACCAGCAGAGTCGGGGGGAGCTCCTACAATGAGCAGTTCTTC	CATSRVGGSSYNEQFF
TRBV28	TRBJ1-2	few	TRBD1	TGTGCCAGCAGGATCGGGACAGGGGCTTACTATGGCTACACCTTC	CASRIGTGAYYGYTF
TRBV3-1/TRBV3-2	TRBJ1-2	-	-	TGTGCCAGCAGACTTGCGGGTTTCGCAGGGTATGGCTACACCTTC	CASRLAGFAGYGYTF
TRBV5-4	TRBJ1-3	-	-	TGTGCCAGCAGCTGGTACTCTGGAAACACCATATATTTT	CASSWYSGNTIYF
TRBV6-5	TRBJ1-1	-	TRBD1	TGTGCCAGCAGAACACAGGGGGAGATGAACACTGAAGCTTTCTTT	CASRTQGEMNTEAFF
TRBV28	TRBJ2-7	-	-	TGTGCCAGCAGTTCCTGGGGGGTCCGCTCCTACGAGCAGTACTTC	CASSSWGVRSYEQYF
TRBV11-2	TRBJ2-1	-	-	TGTGCCAGCAGCTTAGTCCCAGGTTCCCACTCCTACAATGAGCAGTTCTTC	CASSLVPGSHSYNEQFF
TRBV7-9	TRBJ2-1	few	TRBD1	TGTGCCAGCAGCTTAGGACAGGGTGTTTTGGGTGAGCAGTTCTTC	CASSLGQGVLGEQFF
TRBV28	TRBJ1-2	-	TRBD1	TGTGCCAGCATCCCCGGGGTCGGCCAGGGGGCTGGCTACACCTTC	CASIPGVGQGAGYTF
TRBV11-2	TRBJ2-3	-	-	TGTGCCAGCCTCCGGGGCGGGACTAGCACAGATACGCAGTATTTT	CASLRGGTSTDTQYF
TRBV24-1	TRBJ2-7	-	TRBD1	TGTGCCACTTCCCCGGACAGGGGCCACGAGCAGTACTTC	CATSPDRGHEQYF
TRBV18	TRBJ2-1	-	-	TGTGCCAGCTCGCAAGAGGACAATGAGCAGTTCTTC	CASSQEDNEQFF
TRBV5-1	TRBJ2-7	-	TRBD2	TGCGCCAGCAGCTTGTCGCCGCGGGGGGCGCGCGAGCAGTACTTC	CASSLSPRGAREQYF
TRBV28	TRBJ2-7	-	-	TGTGCCAGCACCCTCCATGGGCAGCCCTACGAGCAGTACTTC	CASTLHGQPYEQYF
TRBV3-1/TRBV3-2	TRBJ1-1	-	TRBD1	TGTGCCAGCAGCCCGGACAGGGACACTGAAGCTTTCTTT	CASSPDRDTEAFF
TRBV7-8	TRBJ2-7	-	TRBD2	TGTGCCAGCAGCCAAACGGGGGAGGGGTCCTACGAGCAGTACTTC	CASSQTGEGSYEQYF
TRBV25-1	TRBJ2-1	-	TRBD1	TGTGCCAGCAGCGAGGACAGGGCTGGTGAGCAGTTCTTC	CASSEDRAGEQFF
TRBV6-1	TRBJ1-2	once	-	TGTGCCAGCAGTGACAGGACAGTGAACTATGGCTACACCTTC	CASSDRTVNYGYTF
TRBV4-1	TRBJ2-3	-	TRBD1	TGCGCCAGCAGCCGACTACAGGGGTTCACAGATACGCAGTATTTT	CASSRLQGFTDTQYF
TRBV15	TRBJ2-3	-	-	TGTGCCACCAGCAGAGCTAGGAGGGATACAGATACGCAGTATTTT	CATSRARRDTDTQYF
TRBV2	TRBJ1-5	-	-	TGTGCCAGCAGTACTGTCGGGGGATCGGGTCAGCCCCAGCATTTT	CASSTVGGSGQPQHF
TRBV18	TRBJ2-4	-	TRBD2	TGTGCCAGCTCATCCCCGGGGGGTGTCAAAAACATTCAGTACTTC	CASSSPGGVKNIQYF
TRBV30	TRBJ2-3	-	TRBD2	TGTGCCTGGAGTGTTGTTAGCGGGAGGGATACGCAGTATTTT	CAWSVVSGRDTQYF
TRBV10-3	TRBJ2-5	-	TRBD2	TGTGCCATCAGTGCTGAGACTAGCCCTCCCCAAGAGACCCAGTACTTC	CAISAETSPPQETQYF